This T cell receptor beta chain was obtained from a study of blood T cell repertoires in COVID-19. Whole-study context: There were acute and convalescent COVID-19 samples, and they came from the United States, Italy and Spain. Sources were T cells, B-cell-depleted T cells, or PBMCs; the material itself was cDNA or gDNA.

The CDR3 runs to 15 residues. The ends were cut back, 6 bases at V and 3 bases at J, with 17 bases in the middle. Per germline, CDR1 SGHTS and CDR2 YDEGEE. Sequencing used immunoSEQ multiplex PCR; TCRdb keeps in-frame clones, though not all of them. The sample records a few hundred thousand clones, around 88% being singletons. Sequenced: peripheral blood. This clonotype was obtained from a woman in her twenties or thirties who had recovered from COVID-19. The chain combines TRBV5-8 with TRBJ2-3; D is possibly TRBD2 (7 bases). The CDR3 DNA follows: TGTGCCAGCACCCGGGGCGGGGGCTATACAGATACGCAGTATTTT. Its translation: CASTRGGGYTDTQYF.